This TCR beta chain was captured in a study of shared clonotypes between healthy human individuals. The repertoire was sequenced with immunoSEQ multiplex PCR; TCRdb's copy has only in-frame clones and lacks some. The sample carries about 470,000 clones, around 79% recorded once. The CDR3 loop spans 15 amino acids. Germline V lookup: CDR1 SGHDT, CDR2 YYEEEE. With V trimmed by 3 bases and J by 7 bases, 7 bases remained unmatched. This chain connects TRBV5-6 to TRBJ2-2, with 9 nucleotides matching TRBD1. The sequenced sample consisted of PBMCs. This clonotype originated in a middle-aged woman in good health. Some clones in this sample may be carry-over from other donors' samples. The CDR3 here is CASSWGTGIVGELFF. The CDR3 nucleotides are TGTGCCAGCAGCTGGGGGACAGGGATCGTCGGGGAGCTGTTTTTT.